Described below is a single T cell receptor beta chain sequence and its context. This entry belongs to a study of blood T cell repertoires in COVID-19. Germline V gene data show CDR1 as KGHDR and CDR2 as SFDVKD. The V and J ends lost 2 bases and 0 bases respectively, with 13 bases between them. CDR3 length: 17 amino acids. Clones were read by immunoSEQ multiplex PCR, and TCRdb kept only the in-frame ones, dropping some. Of 90,000 to 130,000 clones listed, 86% are singletons. The receptor comes from a man in his forties or fifties with acute or convalescent COVID-19. This chain joins TRBV24-1 and TRBJ2-1, with D hard to call. The sample taken for sequencing was peripheral blood. The CDR3 DNA follows: TGTGCCACCAGTGATTCCCCAGGTAGATCCTCCTACAATGAGCAGTTCTTC. This sequence encodes CATSDSPGRSSYNEQFF.